The clone carrying this T cell receptor beta chain was found a few times. This sample stems from a study of Ad26.COV2.S vaccination and SARS-CoV-2 variants. The treatment denotes: roughly 19 received Ad26.COV2.S at low or high dose, single or two shots; about 5 received placebo; per-sample allocation not given. Sampling was performed 63 days after the first vaccine or placebo injection. Adults aged 18-55 years in Boston included the donor. Method: immunoSEQ multiplex PCR; TCRdb's copy keeps in-frame clones and lacks some. The sample has 300,000 to 500,000 clones, approximately 90% seen once; the top ten hold around 3.4%. This CDR3 spans 13 amino acids. CDR1 is SNHLY, CDR2 FYNNEI, per germline. Trimming pared 1 base from V and 6 bases from J, leaving 9 bases between.

The sequence was collected from a person between 18 and 59 years old who received the Ad26.COV2.S COVID-19 vaccine or a placebo. The chain combines TRBV2 with TRBJ1-2, with D perhaps TRBD1 (6 bases). Sequences were derived from peripheral blood, sampled in a trial of Ad26.COV2.S vaccine versus placebo. The chain's CDR3 is CASSEEQGHGYTF. The DNA for the CDR3 is TGTGCCAGCAGTGAAGAACAGGGACATGGCTACACCTTC.